The 24 T cell receptor beta chains presented below share a single source sample, sequenced in a study of tissue T cells after allogeneic stem cell transplantation. Clones were sequenced by immunoSEQ multiplex PCR, and TCRdb holds only the in-frame ones, with some missing. Of over a thousand clones listed, about 80% are singletons. The input for sequencing was spleen tissue, taken at autopsy. The receptors originated from a male patient aged 35 to 69 with steroid-refractory graft-versus-host disease after an allogeneic stem cell transplant. Some T cells may be provided by the graft donor.

The rearrangement links TRBV5-4 to TRBJ1-6; TRBD1 is a possible D gene (5 bases). Trimming removed 7 bases at V and 10 bases at J, with 15 bases between. Germline V gene data show CDR1 as SGHNT and CDR2 as YYREEE (reference sequence). This CDR3 has 13 residues. CDR3 nucleotides: TGTGCCAGCCGACAGTGGGTAGGGTCACCCCTCCACTTT. It specifies CASRQWVGSPLHF.

The chain has TRBV18 and TRBJ2-1; 12 bases map to TRBD2. The CDR3 contains 16 residues. Germline-derived CDR1 and CDR2 are KGHSH and LQKENI. Trimming cost V 0 bases and J 12 bases; bases outside gene matches: 9. The CDR3 nucleotides read TGTGCCAGCTCACCACCGGTATCTAGCGGGGGGGCCCCGCAGTTCTTC. Protein: CASSPPVSSGGAPQFF. The whole variable domain, filled in from reference TRBV18 and TRBJ2-1, reads NAGVMQNPRHLVRRRGQEARLRCSPMKGHSHVYWYRQLPEEGLKFMVYLQKENIIDESGMPKERFSAEFPKEGPSILRIQQVVRGDSAAYFCASSPPVSSGGAPQFFGPGTRLTVL.

The rearrangement links TRBV11-2 to TRBJ2-7, with D unclear. Germline-derived CDR1 and CDR2 are SGHAT and FQNNGV. The CDR3 consists of 15 residues. Between the trimmed V and J ends, which lost 5 bases and 0 bases, there was a span of 14 bases. The CDR3 loop reads CASSPYSLVSYEQYF. The CDR3 nucleotides read TGTGCCAGCAGCCCCTACTCACTCGTCTCCTACGAGCAGTACTTC.

The chain links TRBV30 to TRBJ1-5, with 7 bases identical to TRBD1. From germline, CDR1 is GTSNPN and CDR2 SVGIG (reference sequence). Trimming cost V 1 base and J 6 bases; bases outside gene matches: 9. CDR3 size: 15 residues. CDR3 sequence reads: CAWSERGGDGQPQHF. CDR3 bases: TGTGCCTGGAGTGAACGAGGGGGCGACGGTCAGCCCCAGCATTTT. The whole variable domain, filled in from reference TRBV30 and TRBJ1-5, reads SQTIHQWPATLVQPVGSPLSLECTVEGTSNPNLYWYRQAAGRGLQLLFYSVGIGQISSEVPQNLSASRPQDRQFILSSKKLLLSDSGFYLCAWSERGGDGQPQHFGDGTRLSIL.

This clone has a single count. The CDR3 DNA is TGCGCCAGCAGCCAAGATTCGTCAGGGGGCGCGTGGAATGAGCAGTTCTTC. Translated: CASSQDSSGGAWNEQFF. The chain employs TRBV4-3 and TRBJ2-1, with 8 nucleotides matching TRBD1. Germline CDR1 is LGHNA and CDR2 is YSLEER. The CDR3 covers 17 residues. V dropped 0 bases and J dropped 7; count of bases not matched to a gene: 11.

This chain connects TRBV5-1 to TRBJ1-4; 7 nucleotides agree with TRBD1. V lost 4 bases and J lost 8; bases outside the gene matches: 11. Germline V lookup: CDR1 SGHRS, CDR2 YFSETQ. This CDR3 is 15 amino acids long. The CDR3 nucleotides are TGCGCCAGCAGCCAAGCTACAGGGGTTGGCGAAAAACTGTTTTTT. This encodes CASSQATGVGEKLFF.

The V call is TRBV5-4, the J call TRBJ1-1, with TRBD1 matching over 9 bases. Germline V gives CDR1 SGHNT, CDR2 YYREEE (reference sequence). V shed 0 bases, J shed 0 bases, and the junction held 9 bases outside the gene matches. The CDR3 loop spans 18 amino acids. CDR3 amino acids: CASSLGGQGITVNTEAFF. CDR3 bases: TGTGCCAGCAGCTTGGGCGGACAGGGGATAACGGTGAACACTGAAGCTTTCTTT.

In its sample, this clone was seen a few times. The chain has TRBV4-1 and TRBJ2-5; possible D gene TRBD2, 5 bases. The germline V gene encodes CDR1 MGHRA and CDR2 YSYEKL. This CDR3 contains 16 residues. The V end was cut by 0 bases, the J end by 4 bases, with 15 bases between. This CDR3 is CASSQDSTTKGETQYF. The DNA of the CDR3 is TGCGCCAGCAGCCAAGACTCGACTACCAAGGGAGAGACCCAGTACTTC.

This clone was observed a handful of times. J is TRBJ1-5 and V is TRBV7-9; a weak D match, TRBD1 (6 bases). With 5 bases removed from V and 6 bases from J, the gap between germline ends came to 11 bases. CDR1 is SEHNR and CDR2 is FQNEAQ in the germline V gene (reference sequence). This CDR3 spans 13 amino acids. CDR3 sequence: CASSLVQGQPQHF. The CDR3 DNA sequence: TGTGCCAGCAGCCTAGTACAGGGTCAGCCCCAGCATTTT.

The chain carries TRBV5-1 and TRBJ1-3; D is ambiguous. The germline CDR1 and CDR2 sequences are SGHRS and YFSETQ. The CDR3 is 15 residues long. The germline V and J ends were trimmed by 1 base and 0 bases, with 8 bases remaining between them. The CDR3 here is CASSLTQGSGNTIYF. As DNA, the CDR3 is TGCGCCAGCAGCTTGACGCAAGGCTCTGGAAACACCATATATTTT.

The chain joins TRBV2 to TRBJ2-5; tentative D call: TRBD1 (5 bases). This CDR3 is 16 amino acids long. Per the germline V gene, CDR1 is SNHLY and CDR2 is FYNNEI. V gave up 5 bases and J gave up 1 base, with 17 bases separating them. This CDR3 reads CASSKGLDSSQETQYF. CDR3 DNA: TGTGCCAGCAGTAAGGGTCTTGACAGTTCCCAAGAGACCCAGTACTTC.

The rearrangement joins TRBV21-1 to TRBJ2-1. TRBV21-1 is marked as a pseudogene. The CDR3 totals 13 residues. CDR3: CASSKVRGEEQFF. CDR3 sequence (DNA): TGTGCCAGCAGCAAAGTAAGAGGGGAGGAGCAGTTCTTC.

The chain couples TRBV9 to TRBJ2-7; D is uncertain. Trimming removed 0 bases at V and 5 bases at J, with 3 bases between. This CDR3 is 11 amino acids long. From germline, CDR1 is SGDLS and CDR2 YYNGEE. The CDR3 is CASSVGDEQYF. CDR3 sequence (DNA): TGTGCCAGCAGCGTAGGGGACGAGCAGTACTTC.

The J gene is TRBJ2-3, the V gene TRBV7-3, with 9 bases identical to TRBD1. Germline V gene sequence: CDR1 SGHTA, CDR2 FQGTGA. The CDR3 spans 15 residues. J lost 3 bases, V lost 4 bases, and 5 bases had no gene match. The CDR3 region is CASSSRQGGTDTQYF. In DNA form, the CDR3 reads TGTGCCAGCAGCTCCCGACAGGGGGGGACAGATACGCAGTATTTT.

V usage is TRBV2 and J usage is TRBJ2-7; D uncertain. Germline CDR1 SNHLY, CDR2 FYNNEI. CDR3 length equals 15 residues. Trimming removed 6 bases at V and 2 bases at J, with 17 bases between. The CDR3 spells CASRLDPWETYEQYF. The CDR3 nucleotides are TGTGCCAGCAGGTTGGACCCGTGGGAAACCTACGAGCAGTACTTC.

The gene calls are TRBV7-9 and TRBJ1-2, with D unclear. This CDR3 has 12 residues. The V gene lost 4 bases and the J gene lost 3 bases, with 6 bases spanning the gap. Germline V gene sequence: CDR1 SEHNR, CDR2 FQNEAQ (reference sequence). The CDR3 loop is CASSSDYYGYTF. The CDR3, as DNA: TGTGCCAGCAGCTCAGACTACTATGGCTACACCTTC.

The gene calls are TRBV4-1 and TRBJ2-3; the D is unclear. The CDR3 is 15 amino acids. Trimming took 0 bases from V and 4 from J, leaving 11 bases between them. CDR1 is MGHRA, CDR2 YSYEKL, per germline. CDR3 sequence reads: CASSQEAVRADTQYF. CDR3 DNA: TGCGCCAGCAGCCAAGAGGCGGTAAGGGCAGATACGCAGTATTTT.

This rearrangement joins TRBV23-1 to TRBJ2-7, with 10 nucleotides matching TRBD1. TRBV23-1 is an open reading frame, and its role is uncertain. This CDR3 comprises 17 residues. The V gene end was trimmed by 2 bases and the J gene end by 6 bases; junction bases not matched to a gene: 13. The CDR3: CASSQGTGVRWDREQYF. CDR3 sequence (DNA): TGCGCCAGCAGTCAAGGGACAGGGGTAAGATGGGATCGCGAGCAGTACTTC.

The chain has TRBV9 and TRBJ2-1; D is perhaps TRBD2 (5 bases). CDR3 length: 12 amino acids. CDR1 is SGDLS and CDR2 is YYNGEE in the germline V gene. The germline V and J ends were trimmed by 4 bases and 12 bases, with 14 bases remaining between them. Written as DNA, the CDR3 is TGTGCCAGCAGCCAAACCACTAGTATGCAGTTCTTC. This codes for CASSQTTSMQFF.

This chain uses TRBV10-1 with TRBJ2-2; perhaps D is TRBD1 or TRBD2 (5 bases each). Germline-derived CDR1 and CDR2 are WNHNN and SYGVQD (reference sequence). Trimming pared 6 bases from V and 0 bases from J, leaving 11 bases between. This CDR3 comprises 15 residues. The CDR3 loop reads CASSRDPTNTGELFF. As DNA, the CDR3 is TGCGCCAGCAGCCGGGACCCGACGAACACCGGGGAGCTGTTTTTT.

This chain connects TRBV19 to TRBJ2-2; no definite D call. Deletions cut 2 bases from V and 6 bases from J, with 10 bases between. There are 14 residues in the CDR3. CDR1 LNHDA and CDR2 SQIVND come from the germline V gene (reference sequence). CDR3 coding DNA: TGTGCCAGTAGTATATACGAACTCTCCGGGGAGCTGTTTTTT. It is translated as CASSIYELSGELFF.

V usage is TRBV27 and J usage is TRBJ2-5, with TRBD1 matching over 8 bases. Germline CDR1 MNHEY, CDR2 SMNVEV (reference sequence). V lost 7 bases to trimming and J lost 5 bases; unmatched junction nucleotides: 12. This CDR3 is built from 15 residues. This CDR3 is CASTAVGRGRETQYF. In DNA form, the CDR3 reads TGTGCCAGCACCGCCGTAGGCAGGGGGCGTGAGACCCAGTACTTC.

The chain combines TRBV7-6 with TRBJ2-3; possible D gene TRBD1, 6 bases. The V end was cut by 1 base, the J end by 0 bases, with 8 bases between. The CDR3 is 15 residues long. Germline lookup yields CDR1 SGHVS and CDR2 FNYEAQ. This chain's CDR3 is CASSLGQASTDTQYF. CDR3 DNA: TGTGCCAGCAGCTTAGGACAGGCAAGCACAGATACGCAGTATTTT.

The chain combines TRBV4-3 with TRBJ2-7; possibly TRBD1 or TRBD2 for D (6 bases each). V was shortened by 0 bases and J by 3 bases, with 18 bases between the two germline ends. CDR1 is LGHNA and CDR2 is YSLEER in the germline V gene. The CDR3 is 17 residues long. CDR3 residues: CASSQDKPGAGNYEQYF. The CDR3 DNA reads as TGCGCCAGCAGCCAAGACAAACCAGGGGCGGGAAACTACGAGCAGTACTTC.